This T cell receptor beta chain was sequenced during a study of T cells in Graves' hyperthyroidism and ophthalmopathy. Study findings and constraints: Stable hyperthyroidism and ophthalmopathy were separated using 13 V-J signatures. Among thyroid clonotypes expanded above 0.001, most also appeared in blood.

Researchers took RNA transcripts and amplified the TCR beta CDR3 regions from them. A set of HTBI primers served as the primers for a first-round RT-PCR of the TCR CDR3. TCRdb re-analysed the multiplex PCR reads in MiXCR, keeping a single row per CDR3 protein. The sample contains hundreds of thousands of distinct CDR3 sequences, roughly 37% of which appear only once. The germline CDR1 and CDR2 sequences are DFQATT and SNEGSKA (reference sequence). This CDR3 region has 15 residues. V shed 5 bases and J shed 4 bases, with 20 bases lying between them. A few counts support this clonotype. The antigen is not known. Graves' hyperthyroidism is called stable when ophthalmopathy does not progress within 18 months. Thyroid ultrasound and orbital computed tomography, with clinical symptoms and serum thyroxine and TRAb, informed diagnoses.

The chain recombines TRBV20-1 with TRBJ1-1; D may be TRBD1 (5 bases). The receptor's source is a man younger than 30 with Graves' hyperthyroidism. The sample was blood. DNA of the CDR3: TGCAGTGCTCCCCCGGGGGACCGGTATGGCACTGAAGCTTTCTTT. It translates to CSAPPGDRYGTEAFF.